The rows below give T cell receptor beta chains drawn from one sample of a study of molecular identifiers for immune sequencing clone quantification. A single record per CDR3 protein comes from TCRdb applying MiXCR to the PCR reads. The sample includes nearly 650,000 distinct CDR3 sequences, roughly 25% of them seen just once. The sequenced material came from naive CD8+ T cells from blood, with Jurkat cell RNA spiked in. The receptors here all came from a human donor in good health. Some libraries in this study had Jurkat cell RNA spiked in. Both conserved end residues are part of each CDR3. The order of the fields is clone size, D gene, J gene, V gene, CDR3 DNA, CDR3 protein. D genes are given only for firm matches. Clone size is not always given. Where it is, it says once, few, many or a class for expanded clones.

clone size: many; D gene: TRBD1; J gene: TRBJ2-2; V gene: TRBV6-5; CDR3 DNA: TGTGCCAGCAGGCAGGGGGCAGGTACCGGGGAGCTGTTTTTT; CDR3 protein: CASRQGAGTGELFF
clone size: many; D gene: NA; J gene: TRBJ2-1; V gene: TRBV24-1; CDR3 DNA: TGTGCCACCACTCTTAGAAGAAATGAGCAGTTCTTC; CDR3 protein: CATTLRRNEQFF
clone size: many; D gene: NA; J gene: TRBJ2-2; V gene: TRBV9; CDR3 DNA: TGTGCCAGCAGCGTAGAAGGTCACGGGGAGCTGTTTTTT; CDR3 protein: CASSVEGHGELFF
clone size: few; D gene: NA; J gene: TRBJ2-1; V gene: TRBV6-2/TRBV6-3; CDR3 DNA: TGTGCCAGCAGTTACGGGAAATACAATGAGCAGTTCTTC; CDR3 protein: CASSYGKYNEQFF
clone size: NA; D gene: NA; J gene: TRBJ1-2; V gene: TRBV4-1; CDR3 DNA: TGCGCCAGCAGCCAAGAGCCGGGGTTTAACTATGGCTACGCCTTC; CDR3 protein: CASSQEPGFNYGYAF
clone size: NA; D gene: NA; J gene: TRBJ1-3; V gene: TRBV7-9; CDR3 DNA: TGTGCCAGCAGCTTTGTAGGGAGCTCTGGAAACACCATATATTTT; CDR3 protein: CASSFVGSSGNTIYF
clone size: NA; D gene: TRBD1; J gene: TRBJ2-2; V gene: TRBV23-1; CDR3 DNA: TGCGCCAGCAGTCGACGGACAGGGGACACCGGGGAGCTGTTTTTT; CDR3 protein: CASSRRTGDTGELFF
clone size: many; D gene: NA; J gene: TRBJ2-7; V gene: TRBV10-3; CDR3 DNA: TGTGCCATCAGTGGAAAGTCTAGCTCCTACGAGCAGTACTTC; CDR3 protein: CAISGKSSSYEQYF
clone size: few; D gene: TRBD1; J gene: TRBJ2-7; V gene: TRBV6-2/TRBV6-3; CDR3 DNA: TGTGCCAGCAGTTACCCCACAGGGGACCCTTCCGAGCAGTACTTC; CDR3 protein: CASSYPTGDPSEQYF
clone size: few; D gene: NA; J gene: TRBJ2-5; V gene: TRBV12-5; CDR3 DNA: TGTGCTAGTGGTTTGGCTGGAGGGGTTCAAGAGACCCAGTACTTC; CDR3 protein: CASGLAGGVQETQYF
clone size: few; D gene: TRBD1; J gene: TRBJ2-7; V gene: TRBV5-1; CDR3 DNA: TGCGCCAGCAGCTTTGAGGGGGCGTTCTACGAGCAGTACTTC; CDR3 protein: CASSFEGAFYEQYF
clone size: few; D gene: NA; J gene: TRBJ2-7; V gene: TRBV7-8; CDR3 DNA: TGTGCCAGCAGACCTGTCCCCAGTCTAACCTACGAGCAGTACTTC; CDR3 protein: CASRPVPSLTYEQYF
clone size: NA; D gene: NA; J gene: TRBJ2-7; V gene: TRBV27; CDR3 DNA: TGTGCCAGCAGTTTATCCGCTGGGGCCGAGCAGTACTTC; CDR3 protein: CASSLSAGAEQYF
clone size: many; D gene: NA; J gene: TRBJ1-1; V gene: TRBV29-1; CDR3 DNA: TGCAGCGTTGAAGATAGAAGTGGGACTGAAGCTTTCTTT; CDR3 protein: CSVEDRSGTEAFF
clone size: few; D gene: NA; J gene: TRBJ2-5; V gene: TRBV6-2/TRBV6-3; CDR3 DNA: TGTGCCAGCAGTTACGGGGCACTACAAGAGACCCAGTACTTC; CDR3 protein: CASSYGALQETQYF
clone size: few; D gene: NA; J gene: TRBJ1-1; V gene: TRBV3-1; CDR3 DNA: TGTGCCAGCAGCCAAGGTCCCCATGAGTGGCCGAACACTGAAGCTTTCTTT; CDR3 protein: CASSQGPHEWPNTEAFF